Listed below are T cell receptor beta chains from one sample, sequenced in a study of identifying expanded T cells in peripheral blood. Only in-frame clones appear in the TCRdb table, and some are missing; sequencing was by immunoSEQ multiplex PCR. The sample shows around 84,000 clones, 80% to 90% of them seen only once. The sequenced sample was blood. Receptor source: a person aged 18 to 70 in good health. The CDR3 runs from the conserved cysteine through the conserved F or W. The D gene is left open where the match is weak. Clone size is shown for a subset of rows, as once, few, many or a class of expanded clone.

>few|TRBJ1-6|TRBD1|TRBV5-1
TGCGCCAGCAGCTTGGCCCAGGGGGCTTCACCCCTCCACTTT
CASSLAQGASPLHF
>-|TRBJ1-6|-|TRBV18
TGTGCCAGCTCACCTGGGGCCGCTAGCTCCTATAATTCACCCCTCCACTTT
CASSPGAASSYNSPLHF
>-|TRBJ2-1|TRBD2|TRBV27
TGTGCCAGCAGGGCTAGCGGAACCTACAATGAGCAGTTCTTC
CASRASGTYNEQFF
>-|TRBJ2-3|-|TRBV11-2
TGTGCCAGCAGCTTCGGGACCCCTCGTGGGACAGATACGCAGTATTTT
CASSFGTPRGTDTQYF
>-|TRBJ2-1|TRBD2|TRBV2
TGTGCCAGCAGCCAACTAGCGGCCAATGAGCAGTTCTTC
CASSQLAANEQFF
>-|TRBJ2-5|-|TRBV15
TGTGCCACCAGTCCAACCTTCCTCCTCGACAGTTTAAGGGAGACCCAGTACTTC
CATSPTFLLDSLRETQYF
>-|TRBJ1-2|-|TRBV4-1
TGCGCCAGCAGCCAAAGTTCGCGGTCGGGGGCCTATGGCTACACCTTC
CASSQSSRSGAYGYTF
>once|TRBJ2-2|TRBD2|TRBV11-3
TGTGCCAGCTGTCTAGCGGCCACCGGGGAGCTGTTTTTT
CASCLAATGELFF
>-|TRBJ2-7|TRBD2|TRBV30
TGTGCCTGCCCTCGTTCCGGCCTAGCGGGCCGACCCTACGAGCAGTACTTC
CACPRSGLAGRPYEQYF
>-|TRBJ2-1|TRBD2|TRBV5-1
TGCGCCAGCAGCTTGGGTGCGGGGGGGCCTCGGAATGAGCAGTTCTTC
CASSLGAGGPRNEQFF
>-|TRBJ2-1|-|TRBV11-2
TGTGCCAGCAGCTCTCAACCTAGCTCCTACAATGAGCAGTTCTTC
CASSSQPSSYNEQFF
>once|TRBJ1-1|-|TRBV7-9
TGTGCCAGCAGCTTAGTTTCACGGGGGGCCTGGAACACTGAAGCTTTCTTT
CASSLVSRGAWNTEAFF
>-|TRBJ2-5|-|TRBV7-8
TGTGCCAGCAGCTTAGCGGGGGGAAAGGAGACCCAGTACTTC
CASSLAGGKETQYF
>-|TRBJ1-1|-|TRBV5-4
TGTGCCAGCACGGGCAACGGGAGGTTTGGGAACACTGAAGCTTTCTTT
CASTGNGRFGNTEAFF
>-|TRBJ2-5|TRBD2|TRBV9
TGTGCCAGCAGCGTTAGCGGGAGTAAAGAGACCCAGTACTTC
CASSVSGSKETQYF
>-|TRBJ1-1|TRBD1|TRBV6-1
TGTGCCAGCAGATCATCCGGGACAGGGAACACTGAAGCTTTCTTT
CASRSSGTGNTEAFF
>-|TRBJ2-7|TRBD1|TRBV2
TGTGCCAGCAGTTTTAGGACAGGGGTCTACGAGCAGTACTTC
CASSFRTGVYEQYF
>-|TRBJ1-1|-|TRBV30
TGTGCCTGGAGTGACCCCTGGGACACTGAAGCTTTCTTT
CAWSDPWDTEAFF
>-|TRBJ2-7|TRBD2|TRBV5-1
TGCGCCAGCAGCTTGGATTATTTGGGGGGGAACTCCTACGAGCAGTACTTC
CASSLDYLGGNSYEQYF
>few|TRBJ2-5|-|TRBV7-2
TGTGCCAGCAGCTTAGAGTTCAGGGCCCAGTACTTC
CASSLEFRAQYF
>-|TRBJ2-1|-|TRBV5-1
TGCGCCAGCAGCTTGGGCGGGGCCGAAACCAATGAGCAGTTCTTC
CASSLGGAETNEQFF